This TCR beta chain emerged from a study of OX40 agonist ivuxolimab in advanced cancers. Across the whole study: Every 2 weeks, patients received ivuxolimab intravenously, dosed at 0.01 to 10 mg/kg. Three individuals attained partial responses, comprising one hepatocellular carcinoma case and two cutaneous melanoma cases. Study results and limitations: Clonal expansion by week 6 occurred in CD4+ and CD8+ blood T cells (at 0.1 to 3.0 mg/kg).

Measured with immunoSEQ multiplex PCR; TCRdb has only the in-frame clones, and not every one. The sample records around 72,000 clones, roughly nine tenths being singletons. Comment on this clone: The target antigen is unknown.

Germline V gene sequence: CDR1 MNHNY, CDR2 SVGAGI (reference sequence). V was shortened by 4 bases and J by 3 bases, with 9 bases between the two germline ends. CDR3 length: 14 residues. The receptor comes from an adult with an advanced solid tumor such as melanoma, head and neck, liver or kidney cancer. This specimen consisted of CD4+ or CD8+ T cells sorted from blood, obtained in a trial of the OX40 agonist ivuxolimab. This chain links TRBV6-6 with TRBJ1-4, with unresolved D. The CDR3 reads CASSFQLSNEKLFF. The DNA of the CDR3 is TGTGCCAGCAGTTTCCAGTTGTCTAATGAAAAACTGTTTTTT.